The next 30 T cell receptor beta chains were all read from a single sample in a study of T cell responses to AZD1222 COVID-19 vaccine. Only in-frame clones appear in the TCRdb table, and some are missing; sequencing was by immunoSEQ multiplex PCR. The sample consists of around 78,000 clones, 90% of them appearing once. Material: peripheral blood, obtained 28 days after the second AZD1222 dose. The receptor source for this set is an adult who received the AZD1222 COVID-19 vaccine.

This clone has just one count. V and J are TRBV3-1 (or the pseudogene TRBV3-2) and TRBJ2-7; unclear D gene. The length of the CDR3 is 14 residues. Trimming pared 2 bases from V and 0 bases from J, leaving 8 bases between. Germline loops: CDR1 LGHDT, CDR2 YNNKEL (reference sequence). The CDR3 sequence is CASSQLVSSYEQYF. The CDR3 nucleotides are TGTGCCAGCAGCCAATTGGTAAGCTCCTACGAGCAGTACTTC.

The chain carries TRBV5-8 and TRBJ2-7, with no clear D. Looked up from germline, CDR1 is SGHTS and CDR2 is YDEGEE. V was clipped by 0 bases and J by 0 bases, with 10 bases between them. This CDR3 has 15 amino acids. The CDR3 protein is CASSLGTASSYEQYF. CDR3 DNA sequence: TGTGCCAGCAGCTTGGGGACGGCGAGCTCCTACGAGCAGTACTTC.

Notes on this clone: The germline gene is not matched at one end of the junction; a read error may be the cause. The chain links TRBV19 to TRBJ2-5; possible D gene TRBD1, 5 bases. Germline V gene lookup returns CDR1 LNHDA and CDR2 SQIVND (reference sequence). CDR3 length: 13 residues. The CDR3 spells CACRGGGQETQYF. In nucleotides, the CDR3 is TGTGCCTGTAGGGGTGGCGGCCAAGAGACCCAGTACTTC.

This clone has just one count. V and J are TRBV4-2 and TRBJ1-5, with 8 bases identical to TRBD1. The V segment lost 3 bases and the J segment 4 bases; nucleotides outside the gene matches: 5. The CDR3 spans 15 residues. CDR1 and CDR2 (germline): LGHNA, YNFKEQ. This CDR3 reads CASSQIQGDNQPQHF. CDR3 nucleotide sequence: TGTGCCAGCAGCCAGATACAGGGGGATAATCAGCCCCAGCATTTT.

The DNA of the CDR3 is TGCGCCAGCAATCTGAACGGGAACACCGGGGAGCTGTTTTTT. Translating it yields CASNLNGNTGELFF. This sequence joins TRBV5-1 and TRBJ2-2, with D unresolved. The CDR3 has 14 amino acids. CDR1 and CDR2 (germline): SGHRS, YFSETQ. V lost 6 bases, J lost 1 base, and 10 bases lay in between.

V usage is TRBV10-3 and J usage is TRBJ1-1; weak D call: TRBD1 (6 bases). Between the trimmed V and J ends, which lost 0 bases and 5 bases, there was a span of 13 bases. Germline CDR1 and CDR2: ENHRY and SYGVKD. The length of the CDR3 is 15 residues. The chain's CDR3 is CAISESQGGRTEAFF. The CDR3 DNA reads as TGTGCCATCAGTGAGTCACAGGGTGGGAGGACTGAAGCTTTCTTT.

This sequence joins TRBV19 and TRBJ1-5; D perhaps matches TRBD1 (5 bases). The CDR3 covers 13 residues. The germline CDR1 and CDR2 sequences are LNHDA and SQIVND (reference sequence). V was trimmed by 8 bases and J by 6 bases, leaving 14 bases between them. CDR3 bases: TGTGCCAGTGCCCCGATGGGGGGTCAGCCCCAGCATTTT. Translated: CASAPMGGQPQHF.

The chain joins TRBV4-1 to TRBJ2-1; TRBD1 matches at 11 bases. The CDR3 contains 16 residues. Trimming at V came to 1 base and at J to 6 bases, leaving 5 bases not matched to a gene. CDR1 and CDR2 from the germline V gene are MGHRA and YSYEKL. CDR3 sequence: CASSQVDRGQLNEQFF. The CDR3 coding sequence is TGCGCCAGCAGCCAAGTGGACAGGGGGCAGCTCAATGAGCAGTTCTTC.

The rearrangement joins TRBV4-1 to TRBJ2-1; D is uncertain. V was shortened by 3 bases and J by 8 bases, with 11 bases between the two germline ends. Germline CDR1 MGHRA, CDR2 YSYEKL. This CDR3 is 13 amino acids long. CDR3 coding DNA: TGCGCCAGCAGCCAGGGTGGCCTGGATGAGCAGTTCTTC. Its protein is CASSQGGLDEQFF.

The chain couples TRBV5-1 to TRBJ2-7, with TRBD1 identical over 8 bases. Germline V gene lookup returns CDR1 SGHRS and CDR2 YFSETQ. The ends lost 4 bases at V and 6 bases at J; junction bases unmatched: 9. The CDR3 totals 14 residues. As DNA, the CDR3 is TGCGCCAGCAGCACTCCTGGACAGGGTACCGAGCAGTACTTC. Translated, it gives CASSTPGQGTEQYF.

The genes are TRBV28 and TRBJ1-2; D is unresolved. Germline CDR1 is MDHEN and CDR2 is SYDVKM. Deletions cut 7 bases from V and 2 bases from J, with 11 bases between. The CDR3 extends over 13 amino acids. This chain's CDR3 is CASMLGQNYGYTF. CDR3 DNA: TGTGCCAGCATGCTAGGGCAGAACTATGGCTACACCTTC.

The rearrangement links TRBV19 to TRBJ2-2; 12 bases line up with TRBD2. CDR1 is LNHDA and CDR2 is SQIVND in the germline V gene (reference sequence). This CDR3 has 16 residues. Unmatched junction bases numbered 2, after V lost 6 bases and J lost 0 bases. CDR3 loop: CASRTSGSANTGELFF. Written as DNA, the CDR3 is TGTGCCAGTAGGACTAGCGGGAGCGCGAACACCGGGGAGCTGTTTTTT.

The rearrangement uses TRBV6-4 and TRBJ1-3; the D is unclear. Per the germline V gene, CDR1 is MRHNA and CDR2 is SNTAGT. This CDR3 spans 15 amino acids. Trimming shortened V by 0 bases and J by 4 bases, and 10 bases separated the two germline ends. Here the CDR3 reads CASSDSEIRGNTIYF. For the CDR3, the DNA is TGTGCCAGCAGTGACTCGGAAATTAGAGGAAACACCATATATTTT.

The CDR3 bases are TGTGCCAGCAGCCAAGGAACAGGGTTATTTGCTTTCTTT. Translation gives CASSQGTGLFAFF. The chain couples TRBV3-1 (or the pseudogene TRBV3-2) to TRBJ1-1; D is possibly TRBD1 (6 bases). CDR3 length: 13 amino acids. Trimming left V 1 base short and J 11 bases short, with 14 bases between. The germline gives CDR1 LGHDT, CDR2 YNNKEL (reference sequence).

V is TRBV2 and J is TRBJ2-5, with D possibly called TRBD1 or TRBD2 (6 bases each). Germline-derived CDR1 and CDR2 are SNHLY and FYNNEI. This CDR3 has 14 residues. The germline V and J ends were trimmed by 1 base and 9 bases, with 15 bases remaining between them. The CDR3 nucleotides read TGTGCCAGCAGTGAAGGGGGGCTACCGGGGGCCCAGTACTTC. Its protein product is CASSEGGLPGAQYF.

The J gene is TRBJ1-3, the V gene TRBV4-2; no firm D call. The CDR3 sequence is 16 residues long. Germline V lookup: CDR1 LGHNA, CDR2 YNFKEQ. Trimming cost V 1 base and J 0 bases, with 10 bases left between them. The CDR3, as DNA: TGTGCCAGCAGCCAAGGGGAGGGTAGCTCTGGAAACACCATATATTTT. Translation: CASSQGEGSSGNTIYF.

The chain carries TRBV3-1 (or the pseudogene TRBV3-2) and TRBJ2-1, with 8 bases matching TRBD1. This CDR3 is built from 12 residues. Per the germline V gene, CDR1 is LGHDT and CDR2 is YNNKEL (reference sequence). V shed 3 bases and J 16 bases; nucleotides not matched to a gene: 8. In DNA form, the CDR3 reads TGTGCCAGCAGCCAGAACCCGGGACAGGCTTTCTTC. Protein sequence: CASSQNPGQAFF.

The J gene is TRBJ1-2, the V gene TRBV19; D is undetermined. V lost 4 bases and J lost 4, with 16 bases in between. The CDR3 loop spans 15 amino acids. Looked up from germline, CDR1 is LNHDA and CDR2 is SQIVND (reference sequence). The CDR3 loop reads CASSTYAAGGYGYTF. The CDR3 DNA sequence: TGTGCCAGTAGTACCTACGCAGCGGGCGGCTATGGCTACACCTTC.

This clone was seen a single time. The chain is built from TRBV19 and TRBJ1-5, with D hard to call. CDR3 length: 13 amino acids. The V gene's germline CDR1 is LNHDA and CDR2 SQIVND (reference sequence). Trimming stripped 3 bases from V and 5 bases from J, with 8 bases between. CDR3 residues: CASSIRQDQPQHF. CDR3 coding DNA: TGTGCCAGTAGTATCAGGCAGGATCAGCCCCAGCATTTT.

The chain joins TRBV2 to TRBJ1-4; D gene ambiguous. The CDR3 extends over 15 amino acids. Germline V gene lookup returns CDR1 SNHLY and CDR2 FYNNEI. V was pared by 9 bases and J by 2 bases, with 16 bases between. The CDR3 region is CASTTLVATNEKLFF. As DNA, the CDR3 is TGTGCCAGTACAACCTTGGTCGCGACTAATGAAAAACTGTTTTTT. Using reference TRBV2 and TRBJ1-4 for the parts outside the CDR3, the full variable domain is EPEVTQTPSHQVTQMGQEVILRCVPISNHLYFYWYRQILGQKVEFLVSFYNNEISEKSEIFDDQFSVERPDGSNFTLKIRSTKLEDSAMYFCASTTLVATNEKLFFGSGTQLSVL.

This clone was found once. This chain joins TRBV19 and TRBJ2-7; D call uncertain. V was pared by 5 bases and J by 1 base, with 12 bases between. Germline CDR1 is LNHDA and CDR2 is SQIVND (reference sequence). This CDR3 is built from 14 residues. The CDR3 nucleotides read TGTGCCAGTAGTCCCACGATCCTATCCTACGAGCAGTACTTC. It codes for CASSPTILSYEQYF.

V is TRBV7-2 and J is TRBJ1-2, with TRBD1 identical over 9 bases. CDR3 size: 15 residues. CDR1 is SGHTA and CDR2 is FQGNSA in the germline V gene. Unmatched junction bases numbered 12, after V lost 5 bases and J lost 8 bases. CDR3 DNA sequence: TGTGCCAGCAGCCCACGTTGGGGACAGGGATCCGGCTACACCTTC. Translated, it gives CASSPRWGQGSGYTF.

The chain combines TRBV25-1 with TRBJ2-7; D is unresolved. This CDR3 has 14 residues. The germline V gene encodes CDR1 MGHDK and CDR2 SYGVNS. Trimming left V 0 bases short and J 4 bases short, with 10 bases between. CDR3 region: CASSEYDKQYEQYF. The CDR3 coding sequence is TGTGCCAGCAGTGAATATGACAAGCAATACGAGCAGTACTTC.

This chain connects TRBV19 to TRBJ1-5, with D perhaps TRBD1 (5 bases). This CDR3 comprises 17 residues. V was shortened by 3 bases and J by 3 bases, with 18 bases between the two germline ends. Per germline, CDR1 LNHDA and CDR2 SQIVND (reference sequence). The CDR3 protein is CASSIDSMGVLNQPQHF. The DNA of the CDR3 is TGTGCCAGTAGTATCGACTCAATGGGGGTACTCAATCAGCCCCAGCATTTT.

This clone was recorded a few times. The chain joins TRBV4-1 to TRBJ1-5; the D gene is possibly TRBD1 (5 bases). CDR3 length: 14 amino acids. CDR1 is MGHRA and CDR2 is YSYEKL in the germline V gene. V lost 4 bases and J lost 2, with 9 bases in between. The CDR3 is CASSLQGGNQPQHF. CDR3 in DNA: TGCGCCAGCAGCCTGCAGGGTGGCAATCAGCCCCAGCATTTT.

The table lists this clone with a count of one. The gene calls are TRBV2 and TRBJ2-6; D not certain. Deletions cut 9 bases from V and 0 bases from J, with 3 bases between. Per germline, CDR1 SNHLY and CDR2 FYNNEI. The CDR3 spans 12 residues. The chain's CDR3 is CARGSGANVLTF. In nucleotides, the CDR3 is TGTGCCAGGGGCTCTGGGGCCAACGTCCTGACTTTC. Combining the CDR3 with reference TRBV2 and TRBJ2-6 gives the whole variable domain EPEVTQTPSHQVTQMGQEVILRCVPISNHLYFYWYRQILGQKVEFLVSFYNNEISEKSEIFDDQFSVERPDGSNFTLKIRSTKLEDSAMYFCARGSGANVLTFGAGSRLTVL.

V and J are TRBV9 and TRBJ1-4, with D uncertain. Germline-derived CDR1 and CDR2 are SGDLS and YYNGEE. Trimming left V 0 bases short and J 0 bases short, with 0 bases between. The CDR3 runs 13 residues. The CDR3 nucleotides read TGTGCCAGCAGCGTAGCAACTAATGAAAAACTGTTTTTT. Protein product: CASSVATNEKLFF.

This clone was detected once. This chain joins TRBV19 and TRBJ1-5, with D possibly TRBD1 on 6 matching bases. V was clipped by 7 bases and J by 0 bases, with 19 bases between them. The germline gives CDR1 LNHDA, CDR2 SQIVND (reference sequence). The CDR3 extends over 17 amino acids. CDR3 sequence (DNA): TGTGCCAGTATTGGGGGATGGACAGATAATAGCAATCAGCCCCAGCATTTT. This gives the protein CASIGGWTDNSNQPQHF. Filled out from reference TRBV19 and TRBJ1-5, the complete variable domain reads DGGITQSPKYLFRKEGQNVTLSCEQNLNHDAMYWYRQDPGQGLRLIYYSQIVNDFQKGDIAEGYSVSREKKESFPLTVTSAQKNPTAFYLCASIGGWTDNSNQPQHFGDGTRLSIL.

CDR3 DNA: TGTGCCAGCAGTGAACCGGGGGCCTTCTCTGGAAACACCATATATTTT. Protein: CASSEPGAFSGNTIYF. The V and J genes are TRBV2 and TRBJ1-3; D might be TRBD1 (6 bases). The CDR3 loop spans 16 amino acids. Between the trimmed V and J ends, which lost 2 bases and 0 bases, there was a span of 11 bases. The germline gives CDR1 SNHLY, CDR2 FYNNEI.

The chain couples TRBV6-5 to TRBJ2-7; D uncertain. V shed 5 bases and J shed 2 bases, with 13 bases lying between them. The CDR3 runs 14 residues. Germline V gene data show CDR1 as MNHEY and CDR2 as SVGAGI. CDR3 loop: CASSPLVETYEQYF. The CDR3 coding sequence is TGTGCCAGCAGTCCGTTGGTGGAAACCTACGAGCAGTACTTC.